The 27 T cell receptor beta chains below all came from one sample that was sequenced in a study of regulatory T cells in long-lasting Graves disease. Time point here: newly diagnosed GD, antithyroid drugs for less than 3 months. Extracted RNA from PBMCs served as the source of the TCR library. Arm-PCR with iRepertoire HTBI primers amplified the CDR3 regions for these TCR beta libraries. MiXCR was run by TCRdb on the multiplex PCR reads, yielding one entry per CDR3 protein. The sample includes 350,000 to 550,000 distinct CDR3 sequences, about a sixth of them seen just once. These sequences were also reported in another study, on T cells in Graves' hyperthyroidism and ophthalmopathy.

The sample was peripheral blood mononuclear cells (PBMCs), taken at new diagnosis, from a patient treated with antithyroid drugs. The origin of the receptors is a woman aged 18-29 years with Graves disease.

This clonotype was picked up many times. The V call is TRBV28, the J call TRBJ2-2, with TRBD2 identical over 14 bases. The CDR3 sequence is 20 residues long. Per germline, CDR1 MDHEN and CDR2 SYDVKM. With 5 bases clipped from V and 1 base from J, the junction kept 12 bases outside the gene matches. The CDR3 sequence: CASSDRGGLAGVLNTGELFF. CDR3 coding DNA: TGTGCCAGCAGTGATCGAGGGGGACTAGCGGGAGTTTTGAACACCGGGGAGCTGTTTTTT.

This clonotype was counted only a few times. This chain links TRBV18 with TRBJ2-7; TRBD2 is a possible D gene (6 bases). The germline V gene has CDR1 KGHSH and CDR2 LQKENI. Trimming left V 5 bases short and J 3 bases short, with 14 bases between. The CDR3 is made up of 14 amino acids. CDR3 region: CASSTGTLIYEQYF. CDR3 in DNA: TGTGCCAGCTCAACCGGGACTCTAATCTACGAGCAGTACTTC.

The V and J genes are TRBV6-4 and TRBJ2-3; 8 nucleotides align to TRBD1. CDR1 and CDR2 from the germline V gene are MRHNA and SNTAGT. The CDR3 is 15 residues long. The junction had 6 bases not matched to a gene; V was cut back by 5 bases and J by 2 bases. CDR3 protein: CASSYVQGATDTQYF. The CDR3 DNA reads as TGTGCCAGCAGTTACGTTCAGGGGGCCACAGATACGCAGTATTTT.

To note about this clonotype: This sequence may be a read error, since a much larger clone differs from it by one base. V gene TRBV12-5 combines with J gene TRBJ2-7; D may be TRBD1 (6 bases). This CDR3 has 12 amino acids. CDR1 and CDR2 from the germline V gene are LGHNT and FRNRAP. Trimming took 5 bases from V and 7 from J, leaving 12 bases between them. In DNA form, the CDR3 reads TGTGCTAGTGGTCCAGGGGTCAATGAGCAGTACTTC. This codes for CASGPGVNEQYF.

This clonotype was seen many times. The CDR3 spells CARLGGETQYF. The CDR3 nucleotides read TGTGCCAGGCTTGGGGGAGAGACCCAGTACTTC. V gene TRBV30 combines with J gene TRBJ2-5; D may match TRBD1 or TRBD2 (5 bases each). The V end was cut by 8 bases, the J end by 4 bases, with 11 bases between. The germline V gene has CDR1 GTSNPN and CDR2 SVGIG (reference sequence). The CDR3 is 11 amino acids. Full variable domain (remainder filled in from reference TRBV30 and TRBJ2-5): SQTIHQWPATLVQPVGSPLSLECTVEGTSNPNLYWYRQAAGRGLQLLFYSVGIGQISSEVPQNLSASRPQDRQFILSSKKLLLSDSGFYLCARLGGETQYFGPGTRLLVL.

This clonotype was detected ten times or more. The V gene is TRBV7-2, the J gene TRBJ2-1; TRBD2 matches at 12 bases. The CDR3 runs to 16 residues. Germline V gene lookup returns CDR1 SGHTA and CDR2 FQGNSA. V gave up 0 bases and J gave up 10 bases; unmatched junction bases: 7. The CDR3: CASSLALTSGRTEQFF. CDR3 DNA sequence: TGTGCCAGCAGCTTAGCGCTCACTAGCGGGAGGACAGAGCAGTTCTTC.

This clonotype was seen ten or more times. The V gene is TRBV28, the J gene TRBJ2-5, with 9 bases aligning to TRBD1. Trimming at V came to 5 bases and at J to 5 bases, leaving 6 bases not matched to a gene. Germline lookup yields CDR1 MDHEN and CDR2 SYDVKM. The CDR3 runs 14 residues. This CDR3 reads CASSGQGSGETQYF. The CDR3 DNA reads as TGTGCCAGCAGTGGACAGGGGAGTGGGGAGACCCAGTACTTC.

This clonotype was counted at least ten times. The chain has TRBV28 and TRBJ2-1; D possibly corresponds to TRBD1 (6 bases). CDR1 and CDR2 (germline): MDHEN, SYDVKM. The germline V and J ends were trimmed by 6 bases and 5 bases, with 14 bases remaining between them. The length of the CDR3 is 14 residues. DNA of the CDR3: TGTGCCAGCAGCCAACAAAACAGGGACAATGAGCAGTTCTTC. It encodes CASSQQNRDNEQFF.

The rearrangement uses TRBV25-1 and TRBJ2-2; TRBD2 matches at 12 bases. The CDR3 runs 17 residues. V gave up 0 bases and J gave up 6 bases; unmatched junction bases: 5. Germline V gene sequence: CDR1 MGHDK, CDR2 SYGVNS. CDR3 loop: CASSEYRLAGAAGELFF. CDR3 coding DNA: TGTGCCAGCAGTGAATACCGACTAGCGGGAGCTGCCGGGGAGCTGTTTTTT.

There are a few counts of this clonotype. The J gene is TRBJ2-3, the V gene TRBV27; 10 bases align to TRBD2. V trimming: 8 bases; J trimming: 2 bases; junction bases outside the gene matches: 7. CDR1 and CDR2 (germline): MNHEY, SMNVEV (reference sequence). There are 15 residues in the CDR3. CDR3 region: CASHPGLAFTDTQYF. The DNA for the CDR3 is TGTGCCAGCCACCCGGGACTAGCGTTCACAGATACGCAGTATTTT.

This clonotype was counted between two and nine times. J is TRBJ1-6 and V is TRBV6-5; 11 nucleotides agree with TRBD1. The CDR3 length is 16 residues. Unmatched junction bases numbered 7, after V lost 4 bases and J lost 8 bases. Germline CDR1 MNHEY, CDR2 SVGAGI. This CDR3 is CASSWGQGVGDSPLHF. The CDR3 DNA reads as TGTGCCAGCAGTTGGGGACAGGGGGTCGGGGATTCACCCCTCCACTTT.

The sample holds many counts of this clonotype. This chain connects TRBV7-2 to TRBJ1-5; D gene ambiguous. This CDR3 has 13 residues. Germline loops: CDR1 SGHTA, CDR2 FQGNSA. V shed 1 base and J shed 4 bases, with 5 bases lying between them. CDR3 amino acids: CASSLELNQPQHF. The CDR3 DNA reads TGTGCCAGCAGCTTAGAATTGAATCAGCCCCAGCATTTT.

This chain joins TRBV7-6 and TRBJ2-1, with 14 bases lining up with TRBD2. V gave up 5 bases and J gave up 12 bases; unmatched junction bases: 9. The CDR3 is 15 residues long. Germline V lookup: CDR1 SGHVS, CDR2 FNYEAQ. The CDR3 DNA follows: TGTGCCAGCAGCCAAGGGACTAGCGGGAGTTTTAGGCAGTTCTTC. Its protein product is CASSQGTSGSFRQFF.

The J gene is TRBJ2-1, the V gene TRBV12-3 or TRBV12-4; 7 nucleotides agree with TRBD1. The CDR3 is 14 amino acids. V lost 7 bases and J lost 5; bases outside the gene matches: 8. CDR3 residues: CASTQIQGNNEQFF. The CDR3 region has the DNA TGTGCCAGCACCCAAATACAGGGGAACAATGAGCAGTTCTTC.

In its sample, this clonotype was seen many times. The chain is built from TRBV7-9 and TRBJ2-4; the D is unclear. This CDR3 has 15 residues. Trimming left V 2 bases short and J 0 bases short, with 8 bases between. Per germline, CDR1 SEHNR and CDR2 FQNEAQ (reference sequence). CDR3 nucleotides: TGTGCCAGCAGCTTACCCGGTGGAGCCAAAAACATTCAGTACTTC. It specifies CASSLPGGAKNIQYF.

This clonotype was counted many times. V usage is TRBV12-3 or TRBV12-4 and J usage is TRBJ2-4; D is perhaps TRBD1 (6 bases). V lost 5 bases and J lost 16, with 15 bases in between. The CDR3 is 11 residues long. DNA for the CDR3: TGTGCCAGCAGTCACTCGACAGGTCGTTACTTC. Residues: CASSHSTGRYF.

This clonotype was counted ten times or more. This chain connects TRBV11-3 to TRBJ2-7, with D perhaps matching TRBD2 (6 bases). Trimming took off 4 bases at V and 0 bases at J, with 10 bases between the two ends. The CDR3 extends over 14 amino acids. Germline lookup yields CDR1 SGHNT and CDR2 YENEEA. The CDR3, as DNA: TGTGCCAGCAGCTGGGGCGGGACCTCCTACGAGCAGTACTTC. Translating gives CASSWGGTSYEQYF.

Only a few counts were recorded for this clonotype. V gene TRBV18 combines with J gene TRBJ1-5, with no clear D. CDR1 and CDR2 from the germline V gene are KGHSH and LQKENI. The CDR3 covers 13 residues. V shed 2 bases and J shed 5 bases, with 7 bases lying between them. This chain's CDR3 is CASSPTLDQPQHF. The CDR3, as DNA: TGTGCCAGCTCACCAACCCTGGATCAGCCCCAGCATTTT.

This clonotype has a handful of counts. The germline gene is not matched at one end of the junction; a read error may be the cause. The J gene is TRBJ2-5, the V gene TRBV15; 9 bases fit TRBD1. The CDR3 consists of 16 residues. CDR1 and CDR2 (germline): LNHNV, YYDKDF (reference sequence). The DNA of the CDR3 is TGTGCCACCGCTACAGGGGGCGACGCGGACCAGGAGACCCAGTACTTC. It yields the protein CATATGGDADQETQYF.

This sequence joins TRBV24-1 and TRBJ2-7, with no clear D. V was cut by 5 bases and J by 1 base, with 8 bases left in between. The length of the CDR3 is 13 residues. CDR1 is KGHDR, CDR2 SFDVKD, per germline. The DNA for the CDR3 is TGTGCCACCAGTGCCGGCAGTTCCTACGAGCAGTACTTC. The encoded protein is CATSAGSSYEQYF.

This clonotype was counted at least ten times. The chain carries TRBV28 and TRBJ1-5, with D tentatively TRBD1 (5 bases). This CDR3 region has 14 residues. The germline gives CDR1 MDHEN, CDR2 SYDVKM. V was cut by 3 bases and J by 2 bases, with 8 bases left in between. CDR3: CASSFRVGNQPQHF. The CDR3 nucleotides are TGTGCCAGCAGTTTCAGGGTCGGCAATCAGCCCCAGCATTTT.

This clonotype was observed many times. The chain couples TRBV7-9 to TRBJ1-4, with 9 bases identical to TRBD1. There are 15 residues in the CDR3. With 0 bases clipped from V and 7 bases from J, the junction kept 3 bases outside the gene matches. Per germline, CDR1 SEHNR and CDR2 FQNEAQ (reference sequence). The DNA of the CDR3 is TGTGCCAGCAGCTTAGCCGGGACAGGGCGTGAAAAACTGTTTTTT. This codes for CASSLAGTGREKLFF.

This chain links TRBV19 with TRBJ1-1; a possible D gene is TRBD1 (5 bases). V lost 7 bases and J lost 1, with 10 bases in between. This CDR3 has 13 amino acids. Germline V gives CDR1 LNHDA, CDR2 SQIVND (reference sequence). The DNA of the CDR3 is TGTGCCAGTACCCCCAGGGAGAACACTGAAGCTTTCTTT. This gives the protein CASTPRENTEAFF.

This clonotype was picked up many times. This chain connects TRBV7-2 to TRBJ2-1; TRBD2 agrees at 8 bases. CDR3 size: 19 residues. Trimming removed 5 bases from V and 6 bases from J; junction bases left unmatched: 21. Germline V gene lookup returns CDR1 SGHTA and CDR2 FQGNSA. CDR3 bases: TGTGCCAGCAGCCCCGGTAGACCGGGAGGGAACCGCTTGTCCAATGAGCAGTTCTTC. Translated: CASSPGRPGGNRLSNEQFF.

This clonotype appeared many times. V and J are TRBV27 and TRBJ2-3; D remains ambiguous. Germline loops: CDR1 MNHEY, CDR2 SMNVEV (reference sequence). CDR3 size: 12 residues. With 5 bases removed from V and 5 bases from J, the gap between germline ends came to 8 bases. The CDR3 DNA is TGTGCCAGCAGTCCCGACTTAGATACGCAGTATTTT. It is translated as CASSPDLDTQYF.

With respect to this clonotype: One junction end disagrees with the germline gene, perhaps due to a read error. The CDR3 is CGSSVRDLGNQPQHF. The CDR3 DNA is TGTGGCAGCAGCGTCCGGGACTTGGGCAATCAGCCCCAGCATTTT. This sequence joins TRBV13 and TRBJ1-5; TRBD1 might be the D (5 bases). Germline CDR1 PRHDT, CDR2 FYEKMQ (reference sequence). The CDR3 runs to 15 residues. The whole variable domain, filled in from reference TRBV13 and TRBJ1-5, reads AAGVIQSPRHLIKEKRETATLKCYPIPRHDTVYWYQQGPGQDPQFLISFYEKMQSDKGSIPDRFSAQQFSDYHSELNMSSLELGDSALYFCGSSVRDLGNQPQHFGDGTRLSIL.

Ten or more counts support this clonotype. The rearrangement joins TRBV28 to TRBJ2-3; D ambiguous. CDR3 length: 12 amino acids. Looked up from germline, CDR1 is MDHEN and CDR2 is SYDVKM. Trimming removed 2 bases at V and 5 bases at J, with 5 bases between. The CDR3 DNA follows: TGTGCCAGCAGTTTAGGGTTAGATACGCAGTATTTT. The encoded protein is CASSLGLDTQYF.